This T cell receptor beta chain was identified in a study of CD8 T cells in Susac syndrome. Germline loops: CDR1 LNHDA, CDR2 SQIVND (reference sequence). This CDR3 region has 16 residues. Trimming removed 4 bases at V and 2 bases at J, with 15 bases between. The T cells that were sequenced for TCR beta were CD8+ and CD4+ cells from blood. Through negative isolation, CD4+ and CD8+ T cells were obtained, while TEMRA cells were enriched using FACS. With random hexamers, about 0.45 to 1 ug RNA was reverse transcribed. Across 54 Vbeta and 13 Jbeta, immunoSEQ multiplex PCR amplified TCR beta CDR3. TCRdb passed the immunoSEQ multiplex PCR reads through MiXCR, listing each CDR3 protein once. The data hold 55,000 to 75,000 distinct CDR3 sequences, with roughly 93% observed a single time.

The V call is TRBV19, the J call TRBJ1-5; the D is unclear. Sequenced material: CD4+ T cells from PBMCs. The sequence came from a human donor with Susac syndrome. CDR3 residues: CASSRGQMSGNQPQHF. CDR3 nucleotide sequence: TGTGCCAGTAGTAGGGGTCAAATGAGTGGCAATCAGCCCCAGCATTTT. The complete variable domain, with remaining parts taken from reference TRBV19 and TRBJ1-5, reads DGGITQSPKYLFRKEGQNVTLSCEQNLNHDAMYWYRQDPGQGLRLIYYSQIVNDFQKGDIAEGYSVSREKKESFPLTVTSAQKNPTAFYLCASSRGQMSGNQPQHFGDGTRLSIL.